The 25 T cell receptor beta chains below all came from one sample that was sequenced in a study of blood T cell repertoires in COVID-19. The repertoire was sequenced with immunoSEQ multiplex PCR; TCRdb's copy has only in-frame clones and lacks some. This sample carries about 370,000 clones, roughly nine tenths of them seen once, and the ten largest clones take about 0.83%. The source material was PBMCs or T cells enriched from blood (not recorded which). The receptors originated from a woman between 35 and 50 years old who had been exposed to COVID-19.

This chain joins TRBV5-8 and TRBJ2-5; D is ambiguous. The CDR3 totals 13 residues. The germline CDR1 and CDR2 sequences are SGHTS and YDEGEE. V was clipped by 0 bases and J by 4 bases, with 7 bases between them. CDR3 loop: CASSLGLLETQYF. CDR3 DNA sequence: TGTGCCAGCAGCTTGGGTCTCCTAGAGACCCAGTACTTC.

The chain has TRBV13 and TRBJ1-1, with D possibly TRBD1 on 6 matching bases. Germline V gene lookup returns CDR1 PRHDT and CDR2 FYEKMQ (reference sequence). The germline V and J ends were trimmed by 8 bases and 1 base, with 14 bases remaining between them. The CDR3 extends over 14 amino acids. The CDR3 sequence is CASFRQGQNTEAFF. The CDR3 DNA follows: TGTGCCAGCTTTCGGCAGGGGCAGAACACTGAAGCTTTCTTT.

V usage is TRBV3-1 (or the pseudogene TRBV3-2) and J usage is TRBJ1-1; maybe TRBD1 (5 bases). Looked up from germline, CDR1 is LGHDT and CDR2 is YNNKEL (reference sequence). Trimming stripped 4 bases from V and 3 bases from J, with 15 bases between. The CDR3 contains 15 residues. DNA of the CDR3: TGTGCCAGCAGCCGGGACCTGCCGGGGGACACTGAAGCTTTCTTT. Its translation is CASSRDLPGDTEAFF.

V and J are TRBV29-1 and TRBJ2-3; possible D gene TRBD1, 5 bases. V was clipped by 6 bases and J by 3 bases, with 19 bases between them. This CDR3 has 15 amino acids. Looked up from germline, CDR1 is SQVTM and CDR2 is ANQGSEA. CDR3 in DNA: TGCAGCGTATTATCGACAGTCAGGAGAACAGATACGCAGTATTTT. The encoded protein is CSVLSTVRRTDTQYF.

The V gene is TRBV5-5, the J gene TRBJ1-4; TRBD1 is a possible D gene (5 bases). Germline CDR1 is SGHKS and CDR2 is YYEKEE (reference sequence). This CDR3 is built from 15 residues. Trimming left V 4 bases short and J 4 bases short, with 14 bases between. The CDR3 sequence: CASSPLGGINEKLFF. Written as DNA, the CDR3 is TGTGCCAGCAGCCCTCTCGGGGGGATTAATGAAAAACTGTTTTTT.

The chain links TRBV3-1 (or the pseudogene TRBV3-2) to TRBJ1-2; 10 positions agree with TRBD1. Germline V gives CDR1 LGHDT, CDR2 YNNKEL (reference sequence). The CDR3 has 14 residues. After removal of 5 bases from V and 7 bases from J, the junction contained 7 bases not matched to a gene. CDR3 coding DNA: TGTGCCAGCAGCAGAGGACAGGGGGTCGGTGGCTACACCTTC. Translating gives CASSRGQGVGGYTF.

The CDR3 reads CASSQVPASGDTQYF. The CDR3 coding sequence is TGTGCCAGCAGCCAAGTCCCGGCTAGCGGGGATACGCAGTATTTT. The chain joins TRBV14 to TRBJ2-3, with 8 bases matching TRBD2. V was pared by 1 base and J by 6 bases, with 6 bases of the junction left unmatched. The CDR3 length is 15 residues. CDR1 SGHDN and CDR2 FVKESK come from the germline V gene.

V is TRBV5-1 and J is TRBJ2-3, with 8 bases identical to TRBD1. CDR3 length equals 15 residues. Germline CDR1 reads SGHRS; CDR2 reads YFSETQ. Trimming removed 6 bases from V and 3 bases from J; junction bases left unmatched: 9. The CDR3, as DNA: TGCGCCAGCACGCACGGACAGGGTGGGACAGATACGCAGTATTTT. It encodes CASTHGQGGTDTQYF.

J is TRBJ2-1 and V is TRBV24-1, with 8 bases fitting TRBD1. Germline CDR1 reads KGHDR; CDR2 reads SFDVKD. This CDR3 is 15 amino acids long. Trimming cost V 5 bases and J 7 bases; bases outside gene matches: 9. The CDR3, as DNA: TGTGCCACCAGTGCCCCCGGACAGGGAACGAATGAGCAGTTCTTC. It translates to CATSAPGQGTNEQFF.

This chain connects TRBV2 to TRBJ2-1; 8 nucleotides align to TRBD1. Germline assignment: CDR1 SNHLY and CDR2 FYNNEI. Trimming at V came to 6 bases and at J to 6 bases, leaving 13 bases not matched to a gene. The CDR3 runs 16 residues. CDR3 loop: CASSTRTGGTINEQFF. In DNA form, the CDR3 reads TGTGCCAGCAGCACCCGTACAGGGGGTACAATCAATGAGCAGTTCTTC.

V and J are TRBV2 and TRBJ2-1; D unresolved. Germline V CDR1 and CDR2: SNHLY, FYNNEI. This CDR3 region has 14 residues. Between the trimmed V and J ends, which lost 2 bases and 7 bases, there was a span of 12 bases. CDR3 in amino acids: CASSESQLINEQFF. CDR3 nucleotide sequence: TGTGCCAGCAGTGAAAGTCAGTTAATAAATGAGCAGTTCTTC.

The chain is built from TRBV3-1 (or the pseudogene TRBV3-2) and TRBJ1-6; TRBD1 is a possible D gene (5 bases). V was cut by 4 bases and J by 7 bases, with 14 bases left in between. This CDR3 region has 15 residues. The germline gives CDR1 LGHDT, CDR2 YNNKEL (reference sequence). This CDR3 reads CASSLTGTRNSPLHF. CDR3 DNA sequence: TGTGCCAGCAGCCTTACGGGGACTCGGAATTCACCCCTCCACTTT.

CDR3 coding DNA: TGCGCCAGCAGCCGGGACAGAAATTCACCCCTCCACTTT. Translated: CASSRDRNSPLHF. The rearrangement joins TRBV5-1 to TRBJ1-6, with 7 bases that match TRBD1. The germline CDR1 and CDR2 sequences are SGHRS and YFSETQ. The CDR3 covers 13 residues. V was clipped by 4 bases and J by 7 bases; unmatched bases: 2.

The chain employs TRBV30 and TRBJ1-6; 7 nucleotides align to TRBD1. There are 16 residues in the CDR3. V gave up 3 bases and J gave up 6 bases; unmatched junction bases: 11. Germline V gene sequence: CDR1 GTSNPN, CDR2 SVGIG (reference sequence). The chain's CDR3 is CAWSFLQGQFNSPLHF. In DNA, the CDR3 is TGTGCCTGGAGCTTTTTGCAGGGACAGTTTAATTCACCCCTCCACTTT.

DNA of the CDR3: TGTGCCAGCAGCTCCCGGGACTTAGCGAACTCCGTACAAGAGACCCAGTACTTC. It codes for CASSSRDLANSVQETQYF. The chain links TRBV9 to TRBJ2-5; tentatively, D is TRBD2 (6 bases). From germline, CDR1 is SGDLS and CDR2 YYNGEE. Trimming pared 4 bases from V and 2 bases from J, leaving 24 bases between. The CDR3 extends over 18 amino acids.

This clone was detected only once. V and J are TRBV27 and TRBJ1-1; no clear D gene. Trimming removed 5 bases at V and 0 bases at J, with 22 bases between. This CDR3 has 18 residues. Germline CDR1 is MNHEY and CDR2 is SMNVEV (reference sequence). DNA for the CDR3: TGTGCCAGCAGTCCCCTGCCATATAATCAGGTCATGAACACTGAAGCTTTCTTT. Translated, it gives CASSPLPYNQVMNTEAFF.

The chain has TRBV19 and TRBJ1-1, with 10 bases matching TRBD1. Trimming cost V 7 bases and J 2 bases; bases outside gene matches: 13. Germline loops: CDR1 LNHDA, CDR2 SQIVND (reference sequence). The CDR3 consists of 17 residues. The CDR3 sequence is CASIRTGTGASNTEAFF. As DNA, the CDR3 is TGTGCCAGTATCAGAACCGGGACAGGGGCTTCAAACACTGAAGCTTTCTTT.

The rearrangement uses TRBV7-2 and TRBJ1-5; a weak D match, TRBD1 (5 bases). The V end lost 0 bases, the J end lost 6 bases, and 12 bases lay between the germline ends. The CDR3 has 15 residues. Germline V gene data show CDR1 as SGHTA and CDR2 as FQGNSA. CDR3 loop: CASSLAGGWGQPQHF. Here the CDR3 DNA reads TGTGCCAGCAGCTTAGCCGGGGGTTGGGGTCAGCCCCAGCATTTT.

The V and J genes are TRBV6-5 and TRBJ2-7; 8 bases match TRBD1. Trimming removed 5 bases from V and 6 bases from J; junction bases left unmatched: 9. The V gene's germline CDR1 is MNHEY and CDR2 SVGAGI. The CDR3 runs 14 residues. The CDR3 nucleotides read TGTGCCAGCAGTACCCAACGAGACAGGGGCGAGCAGTACTTC. Its protein product is CASSTQRDRGEQYF.

This clone came up once. The CDR3 nucleotides read TGTGCCAGCAGCTTAGGTGCGGGGGGTTACAATGAGCAGTTCTTC. Its translation is CASSLGAGGYNEQFF. This chain uses TRBV7-6 with TRBJ2-1; 8 bases fit TRBD2. This CDR3 contains 15 residues. V was pared by 1 base and J by 4 bases, with 3 bases of the junction left unmatched. Germline CDR1 SGHVS, CDR2 FNYEAQ.

The V gene is TRBV3-1 (or the pseudogene TRBV3-2), the J gene TRBJ2-7; tentative D call: TRBD2 (7 bases). The CDR3 covers 16 residues. V lost 0 bases and J 4 bases, leaving 16 bases between the germline ends. Germline values: CDR1 LGHDT, CDR2 YNNKEL (reference sequence). The CDR3 DNA reads as TGTGCCAGCAGCCAAGATGCGGGGGCCTCATCATACGAGCAGTACTTC. This sequence encodes CASSQDAGASSYEQYF.

This chain joins TRBV12-5 and TRBJ1-3, with a tentative D call TRBD1 (5 bases). This CDR3 contains 18 residues. Germline-derived CDR1 and CDR2 are LGHNT and FRNRAP. Deletions cut 1 base from V and 1 base from J, with 17 bases between. The CDR3 loop is CASGLAGRVTGSGNTIYF. The CDR3 DNA sequence: TGTGCTAGTGGTTTGGCCGGCAGGGTGACTGGGTCTGGAAACACCATATATTTT.

V gene TRBV1 combines with J gene TRBJ2-4; no check of the table's D call, TRBD2, against the DNA was made. TRBV1 is a recognized pseudogene. The CDR3 is 17 amino acids. The CDR3 DNA sequence: TGCACCAGCAGCCAACTCTTTCCGGGACTATTTCCCAACATTCAGTACTTC. Translated, it gives CTSSQLFPGLFPNIQYF.

This chain links TRBV9 with TRBJ2-5, with D possibly TRBD2 on 7 matching bases. V was pared by 4 bases and J by 5 bases, with 21 bases between. Germline values: CDR1 SGDLS, CDR2 YYNGEE. CDR3 length: 16 amino acids. CDR3 in DNA: TGTGCCAGCAGCCCGAGGGGGGGCGGACCAAAGGAGACCCAGTACTTC. This encodes CASSPRGGGPKETQYF. Full variable domain (outside the CDR3, taken from reference TRBV9 and TRBJ2-5): DSGVTQTPKHLITATGQRVTLRCSPRSGDLSVYWYQQSLDQGLQFLIQYYNGEERAKGNILERFSAQQFPDLHSELNLSSLELGDSALYFCASSPRGGGPKETQYFGPGTRLLVL.

The rearrangement links TRBV9 to TRBJ2-2, with 11 bases lining up with TRBD2. This CDR3 has 17 residues. J gave up 1 base and V 0 bases, and 2 bases lay outside the gene matches. The germline V gene encodes CDR1 SGDLS and CDR2 YYNGEE. CDR3 loop: CASSVGLAGQNTGELFF. The DNA for the CDR3 is TGTGCCAGCAGCGTAGGACTAGCGGGGCAGAACACCGGGGAGCTGTTTTTT.